This entry concerns a single T cell receptor beta chain. The V end was cut by 7 bases, the J end by 5 bases, with 18 bases between. The germline V gene has CDR1 SGHRS and CDR2 YFSETQ. This CDR3 has 14 amino acids. The record originates from a study of CD8+ T cells in alopecia areata. In each case, RNA was isolated and then reverse transcribed into cDNA as the sequencing template. The protocol was immunoSEQ multiplex PCR, while the TCRdb copy is restricted to in-frame clones and leaves out a portion. The sample has approximately 6,000 clones, about 61% seen once; the top ten hold approximately 10%. Punch biopsies of lesional scalp, plus peripheral blood, were taken from alopecia areata patients.

The rearrangement uses TRBV5-1 and TRBJ1-1, with D perhaps TRBD1 (5 bases). Specimen: skin, collected at week 0. This receptor was taken from a human donor with alopecia areata. The CDR3 DNA follows: TGCGCCAGCTCGGTAAAAGGGGCCAGTACTGAAGCTTTCTTT. Translated, it gives CASSVKGASTEAFF. Together with reference TRBV5-1 and TRBJ1-1, the CDR3 gives the full variable domain: KAGVTQTPRYLIKTRGQQVTLSCSPISGHRSVSWYQQTPGQGLQFLFEYFSETQRNKGNFPGRFSGRQFSNSRSEMNVSTLELGDSALYLCASSVKGASTEAFFGQGTRLTVV.